This paragraph covers one T cell receptor (beta chain) sequence. The record originates from a study of cytomegalovirus exposure and HLA in healthy donors. This CDR3 has 17 amino acids. Germline lookup yields CDR1 SGHAT and CDR2 FQNNGV. V was clipped by 7 bases and J by 0 bases; unmatched bases: 10. A multiplex PCR was run with 60 Vbeta primers and 13 Jbeta primers. Sequencing was performed with immunoSEQ multiplex PCR; in TCRdb, only in-frame clones are kept and a portion is missing. Its listing shows around 31,000 clones. Source material: PBMCs. The J gene is TRBJ1-1, the V gene TRBV11-2; 11 bases fit TRBD1. The TCR comes from a female donor in good health and CMV-seronegative. CDR3 sequence: CASTPGTGGLLNTEAFF. The CDR3 DNA reads as TGTGCCAGCACCCCCGGGACAGGGGGGCTTTTGAACACTGAAGCTTTCTTT.